The 31 T cell receptor beta chains presented below share a single source sample, sequenced in a study of OX40 agonist ivuxolimab in advanced cancers. Sequencing was performed with immunoSEQ multiplex PCR; in TCRdb, only in-frame clones are kept and a portion is missing. The table includes roughly 90,000 clones, 80% to 90% detected once. Sequences were derived from CD4+ or CD8+ T cells sorted from blood, sampled in a trial of the OX40 agonist ivuxolimab. All receptors derive from an adult with an advanced solid tumor such as melanoma, head and neck, liver or kidney cancer.

This CDR3 is CASIMGRDFGYTF. CDR3 sequence (DNA): TGTGCCAGCATCATGGGACGGGATTTTGGCTACACCTTC. The V gene is TRBV28, the J gene TRBJ1-2; tentatively, D is TRBD1 (5 bases). In germline, CDR1 is MDHEN, CDR2 SYDVKM. The CDR3 spans 13 residues. V lost 7 bases and J lost 7, with 16 bases in between.

This chain links TRBV2 with TRBJ2-5, with a tentative D call TRBD2 (5 bases). The CDR3 is 14 residues long. In germline, CDR1 is SNHLY, CDR2 FYNNEI. V lost 4 bases and J lost 5, with 14 bases in between. CDR3 sequence reads: CASSVSRSGETQYF. Written as DNA, the CDR3 is TGTGCCAGCAGTGTAAGCCGTTCGGGGGAGACCCAGTACTTC.

The chain uses TRBV7-6 and TRBJ2-3, with 7 bases identical to TRBD1. The CDR3 length is 15 residues. The germline V gene has CDR1 SGHVS and CDR2 FNYEAQ. The V and J ends lost 7 bases and 2 bases, in that order; junction bases with no gene match: 9. CDR3 protein: CASTPLGQLTDTQYF. The CDR3 nucleotides read TGTGCCAGCACCCCATTGGGACAGCTCACAGATACGCAGTATTTT.

The chain links TRBV2 to TRBJ2-5, with D perhaps TRBD2 (5 bases). Germline CDR1 reads SNHLY; CDR2 reads FYNNEI. The CDR3 is 13 amino acids. V was clipped by 5 bases and J by 7 bases, with 14 bases between them. The CDR3 DNA reads TGTGCCAGCAGTTCCATCCTCGGAGGGACCCAGTACTTC. This translates into CASSSILGGTQYF. The whole variable domain, filled in from reference TRBV2 and TRBJ2-5, reads EPEVTQTPSHQVTQMGQEVILRCVPISNHLYFYWYRQILGQKVEFLVSFYNNEISEKSEIFDDQFSVERPDGSNFTLKIRSTKLEDSAMYFCASSSILGGTQYFGPGTRLLVL.

The rearrangement joins TRBV18 to TRBJ1-1; TRBD1 aligns across 7 bases. In germline, CDR1 is KGHSH, CDR2 LQKENI. The CDR3 consists of 13 residues. Trimming took 4 bases from V and 5 from J; bases not matched to a gene: 4. CDR3 protein: CASSQGAGTEAFF. DNA of the CDR3: TGTGCCAGCTCACAGGGGGCGGGTACTGAAGCTTTCTTT.

The chain is built from TRBV7-2 and TRBJ2-1, with 7 nucleotides matching TRBD2. There are 14 residues in the CDR3. CDR1 is SGHTA and CDR2 is FQGNSA in the germline V gene. The ends lost 5 bases at V and 5 bases at J; junction bases unmatched: 6. In DNA form, the CDR3 reads TGTGCCAGCAGCCCACGGGGGGTCAACAATGAGCAGTTCTTC. Residues: CASSPRGVNNEQFF.

This sequence joins TRBV7-2 and TRBJ1-6; D is uncertain. The length of the CDR3 is 12 residues. Trimming removed 1 base at V and 13 bases at J, with 8 bases between. Germline CDR1 reads SGHTA; CDR2 reads FQGNSA. CDR3 sequence (DNA): TGTGCCAGCAGCTTAGATATCCCGCCCCTCCACTTT. Translating it yields CASSLDIPPLHF.

The chain links TRBV7-2 to TRBJ1-2, with 9 bases identical to TRBD1. The length of the CDR3 is 16 residues. The trim removed 3 bases at V and 1 base at J, leaving 6 bases unmatched. Germline CDR1 and CDR2: SGHTA and FQGNSA. Here the CDR3 reads CASSFRQGGDNYGYTF. The CDR3 nucleotides are TGTGCCAGCAGCTTCCGACAGGGGGGTGATAACTATGGCTACACCTTC.

This chain connects TRBV28 to TRBJ2-1; 11 nucleotides agree with TRBD2. Losses at the gene ends were 4 bases for V and 8 bases for J; bases not matched to a gene: 4. CDR1 is MDHEN and CDR2 is SYDVKM in the germline V gene. The CDR3 runs 14 residues. The CDR3 region is CASSSSGGKHEQFF. Here the CDR3 DNA reads TGTGCCAGCAGTTCTAGCGGGGGGAAACATGAGCAGTTCTTC.

This chain connects TRBV7-6 to TRBJ1-2; D perhaps matches TRBD1 (6 bases). V was clipped by 0 bases and J by 8 bases, with 16 bases between them. This CDR3 has 15 amino acids. In germline, CDR1 is SGHVS, CDR2 FNYEAQ. CDR3 nucleotides: TGTGCCAGCAGCTTAGCGGGACATTATGCAGCGGGCTACACCTTC. Translation gives CASSLAGHYAAGYTF.

The chain uses TRBV5-5 and TRBJ1-5; 8 positions agree with TRBD1. The CDR3 spans 17 residues. In germline, CDR1 is SGHKS, CDR2 YYEKEE (reference sequence). Germline trimming cut 0 bases from V and 4 bases from J; bases unmatched to any gene: 9. CDR3 nucleotides: TGTGCCAGCAGCTTGGTCGGGAGACAGGGGTTTAATCAGCCCCAGCATTTT. This encodes CASSLVGRQGFNQPQHF.

This chain connects TRBV11-2 to TRBJ2-7; TRBD2 matches 8 bases. There are 13 residues in the CDR3. Germline CDR1 reads SGHAT; CDR2 reads FQNNGV. The trim removed 6 bases at V and 2 bases at J, leaving 3 bases unmatched. This CDR3 reads CASRLAGPYEQYF. CDR3 bases: TGTGCCAGCAGGCTAGCGGGCCCCTACGAGCAGTACTTC.

This chain uses TRBV2 with TRBJ2-5, with D hard to call. Germline assignment: CDR1 SNHLY and CDR2 FYNNEI. The V end was cut by 0 bases, the J end by 1 base, with 6 bases between. The CDR3 runs 14 residues. The CDR3 bases are TGTGCCAGCAGTGAAGCGACGGGCCAAGAGACCCAGTACTTC. As protein: CASSEATGQETQYF.

The rearrangement uses TRBV6-5 and TRBJ1-2; tentatively, D is TRBD1 (5 bases). The CDR3 is made up of 15 amino acids. V was trimmed by 0 bases and J by 8 bases, leaving 16 bases between them. Germline lookup yields CDR1 MNHEY and CDR2 SVGAGI. The CDR3 protein is CASSYSGQGPGGYTF. The CDR3 DNA is TGTGCCAGCAGTTACTCGGGTCAGGGCCCGGGAGGCTACACCTTC.

V usage is TRBV9 and J usage is TRBJ2-3; D is possibly TRBD2 (6 bases). The CDR3 sequence is 14 residues long. Germline CDR1 reads SGDLS; CDR2 reads YYNGEE. The V end was cut by 7 bases, the J end by 1 base, with 13 bases between. The chain's CDR3 is CASGSSGGTDTQYF. As DNA, the CDR3 is TGTGCCAGCGGTTCTTCGGGGGGCACAGATACGCAGTATTTT.

The CDR3 DNA follows: TGTGCCAGCAGTTGGTCCCCTGGTGGCTCGAACACCGGGGAGCTGTTTTTT. This gives the protein CASSWSPGGSNTGELFF. This chain connects TRBV4-2 to TRBJ2-2; the D is unclear. Germline V gene lookup returns CDR1 LGHNA and CDR2 YNFKEQ. Trimming removed 6 bases at V and 0 bases at J, with 17 bases between. The CDR3 extends over 17 amino acids.

The chain recombines TRBV7-2 with TRBJ1-2; tentative D call: TRBD1 (5 bases). Looked up from germline, CDR1 is SGHTA and CDR2 is FQGNSA. Trimming pared 3 bases from V and 5 bases from J, leaving 10 bases between. The CDR3 consists of 13 residues. The CDR3 coding sequence is TGTGCCAGCAGCTTGGGACCGCGGTATGGCTACACCTTC. Translating it yields CASSLGPRYGYTF.

The chain has TRBV11-2 and TRBJ1-6, with D hard to call. The V gene's germline CDR1 is SGHAT and CDR2 FQNNGV. This CDR3 is built from 16 residues. The V gene lost 1 base and the J gene lost 0 bases, with 7 bases spanning the gap. The CDR3 nucleotides read TGTGCCAGCAGCTTAGCGGCTAGCTCCTATAATTCACCCCTCCACTTT. Amino acids: CASSLAASSYNSPLHF.

The V and J genes are TRBV5-6 and TRBJ2-3, with TRBD2 as a possible D gene (6 bases). Trimming removed 4 bases at V and 2 bases at J, with 8 bases between. This CDR3 comprises 13 residues. In germline, CDR1 is SGHDT, CDR2 YYEEEE. The CDR3 reads CASSRGDTDTQYF. The CDR3 nucleotides are TGTGCCAGCAGCCGCGGGGACACAGATACGCAGTATTTT.

In DNA, the CDR3 is TGTGCCAGCTCACCACTCCGGTCAACTAATGAAAAACTGTTTTTT. Its protein is CASSPLRSTNEKLFF. The J gene is TRBJ1-4, the V gene TRBV18; D unclear. Germline assignment: CDR1 KGHSH and CDR2 LQKENI. This CDR3 region has 15 residues. Trimming shortened V by 1 base and J by 0 bases, and 6 bases separated the two germline ends.

The rearrangement uses TRBV5-1 and TRBJ2-6; possibly TRBD1 for D (6 bases). The germline V gene has CDR1 SGHRS and CDR2 YFSETQ. V was trimmed by 5 bases and J by 0 bases, leaving 15 bases between them. The CDR3 runs to 17 residues. The CDR3 sequence is CASRTGQIFSGANVLTF. The CDR3 DNA reads TGCGCCAGCAGGACGGGACAAATCTTCTCTGGGGCCAACGTCCTGACTTTC. Full variable domain (remainder filled in from reference TRBV5-1 and TRBJ2-6): KAGVTQTPRYLIKTRGQQVTLSCSPISGHRSVSWYQQTPGQGLQFLFEYFSETQRNKGNFPGRFSGRQFSNSRSEMNVSTLELGDSALYLCASRTGQIFSGANVLTFGAGSRLTVL.

The chain employs TRBV5-4 and TRBJ2-1, with no clear D. The germline gives CDR1 SGHNT, CDR2 YYREEE (reference sequence). V was clipped by 9 bases and J by 1 base, with 14 bases between them. The CDR3 extends over 14 amino acids. The CDR3: CATLLQSSYNEQFF. CDR3 coding DNA: TGTGCCACCCTGTTACAGAGTTCCTACAATGAGCAGTTCTTC.

The chain recombines TRBV14 with TRBJ1-1; D is ambiguous. The CDR3 has 11 residues. The germline V gene has CDR1 SGHDN and CDR2 FVKESK. V lost 6 bases, J lost 8 bases, and 10 bases lay in between. This CDR3 reads CASRGREEAFF. The CDR3, as DNA: TGTGCCAGCAGAGGCCGGGAAGAAGCTTTCTTT. The full variable domain, completed using reference TRBV14 and TRBJ1-1, is EAGVTQFPSHSVIEKGQTVTLRCDPISGHDNLYWYRRVMGKEIKFLLHFVKESKQDESGMPNNRFLAERTGGTYSTLKVQPAELEDSGVYFCASRGREEAFFGQGTRLTVV.

This chain joins TRBV18 and TRBJ1-1, with a tentative D call TRBD1 (6 bases). This CDR3 comprises 14 residues. In germline, CDR1 is KGHSH, CDR2 LQKENI. The germline V and J ends were trimmed by 3 bases and 8 bases, with 16 bases remaining between them. Written as DNA, the CDR3 is TGTGCCAGCTCACCTCTTAAGGGGGAAGTAGAAGCTTTCTTT. It is translated as CASSPLKGEVEAFF.

The chain couples TRBV7-2 to TRBJ2-4; D ambiguous. CDR3 length: 11 residues. Trimming removed 3 bases from V and 9 bases from J, with 6 bases in between. Germline CDR1 SGHTA, CDR2 FQGNSA. CDR3 sequence: CASSLMGIQYF. CDR3 DNA sequence: TGTGCCAGCAGCTTGATGGGCATTCAGTACTTC.

Points on this clone: A junction end diverges from the germline sequence, so it may reflect a read error. The chain has TRBV7-2 and TRBJ1-5; D is perhaps TRBD1 (6 bases). CDR3 size: 15 residues. Germline CDR1 is SGHTA and CDR2 is FQGNSA. In DNA, the CDR3 is TGTGCCAGCAGGCAACAGGGCGGAAGCACTCAGCCCCAGCATTTT. Translating gives CASRQQGGSTQPQHF.

The table lists this clone with a few counts. CDR3 protein: CASSYVGGSGYGYTF. The CDR3 DNA follows: TGTGCCAGCAGTTATGTGGGGGGGTCCGGCTATGGCTACACCTTC. The chain recombines TRBV6-5 with TRBJ1-2; tentatively, D is TRBD1 (5 bases). The CDR3 totals 15 residues. V was pared by 3 bases and J by 4 bases, with 15 bases between. Germline V gives CDR1 MNHEY, CDR2 SVGAGI.

This clone occurred a few times. The chain couples TRBV19 to TRBJ1-6; 9 bases match TRBD1. Germline V gene sequence: CDR1 LNHDA, CDR2 SQIVND (reference sequence). V gave up 6 bases and J gave up 10 bases; unmatched junction bases: 4. The CDR3 length is 13 residues. CDR3 protein: CASRDRGDSPLHF. CDR3 DNA: TGTGCCAGTAGGGACAGGGGAGACTCACCCCTCCACTTT.

This chain joins TRBV11-2 and TRBJ2-5; no definite D call. CDR1 is SGHAT, CDR2 FQNNGV, per germline. V lost 6 bases and J lost 1, with 9 bases in between. This CDR3 comprises 13 residues. Here the CDR3 reads CASRSWIQETQYF. The DNA for the CDR3 is TGTGCCAGCAGGAGCTGGATCCAAGAGACCCAGTACTTC.

The gene calls are TRBV19 and TRBJ2-2, with TRBD1 matching 9 bases. The trim removed 6 bases at V and 1 base at J, leaving 0 bases unmatched. The CDR3 covers 14 residues. Germline CDR1 and CDR2: LNHDA and SQIVND (reference sequence). CDR3 in DNA: TGTGCCAGTAGGGGACAGGGGAACACCGGGGAGCTGTTTTTT. This encodes CASRGQGNTGELFF.

This chain connects TRBV28 to TRBJ1-3; tentative D call: TRBD1 (6 bases). Trimming removed 7 bases from V and 0 bases from J, with 13 bases in between. There are 15 residues in the CDR3. In germline, CDR1 is MDHEN, CDR2 SYDVKM. CDR3 in amino acids: CASTVDRFSGNTIYF. The CDR3, as DNA: TGTGCCAGCACCGTCGACAGGTTCTCTGGAAACACCATATATTTT.